This T cell receptor beta chain is from a study of T cell changes during pregnancy in multiple sclerosis. Generated by immunoSEQ multiplex PCR, the TCRdb table keeps only in-frame clones and is missing some. The data contain tens of thousands of clones, around 92% of them singletons. CDR1 and CDR2 from the germline V gene are SGHRS and YFSETQ. The CDR3 length is 15 residues. The junction had 10 bases not matched to a gene; V was cut back by 0 bases and J by 8 bases. The chain couples TRBV5-1 to TRBJ1-2, with TRBD1 identical over 7 bases. The source material was peripheral blood, sampled in the third trimester of pregnancy. The receptor comes from a female donor in good health, enrolled as a control in a pregnancy study. The CDR3 coding sequence is TGCGCCAGCAGCTTGGGAGGGGGCGCGGATGGGGGCTACACCTTC. Amino acids: CASSLGGGADGGYTF.